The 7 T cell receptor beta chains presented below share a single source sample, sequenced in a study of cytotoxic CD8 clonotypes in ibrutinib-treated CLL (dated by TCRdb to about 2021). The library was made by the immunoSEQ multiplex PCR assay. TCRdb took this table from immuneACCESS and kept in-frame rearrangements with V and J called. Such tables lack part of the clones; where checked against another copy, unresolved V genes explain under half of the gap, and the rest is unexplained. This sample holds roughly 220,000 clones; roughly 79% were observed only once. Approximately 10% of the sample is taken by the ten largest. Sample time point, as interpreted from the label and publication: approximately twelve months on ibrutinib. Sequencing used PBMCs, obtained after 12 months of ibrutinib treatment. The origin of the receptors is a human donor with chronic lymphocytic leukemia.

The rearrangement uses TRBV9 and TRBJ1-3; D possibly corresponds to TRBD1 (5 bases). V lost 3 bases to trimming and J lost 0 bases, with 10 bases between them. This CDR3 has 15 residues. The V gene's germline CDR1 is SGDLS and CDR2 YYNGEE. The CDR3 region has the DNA TGTGCCAGCAGCGCGCAGGGCCACTCTGGAAACACCATATATTTT. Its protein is CASSAQGHSGNTIYF. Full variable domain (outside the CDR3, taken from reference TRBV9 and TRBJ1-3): DSGVTQTPKHLITATGQRVTLRCSPRSGDLSVYWYQQSLDQGLQFLIQYYNGEERAKGNILERFSAQQFPDLHSELNLSSLELGDSALYFCASSAQGHSGNTIYFGEGSWLTVV.

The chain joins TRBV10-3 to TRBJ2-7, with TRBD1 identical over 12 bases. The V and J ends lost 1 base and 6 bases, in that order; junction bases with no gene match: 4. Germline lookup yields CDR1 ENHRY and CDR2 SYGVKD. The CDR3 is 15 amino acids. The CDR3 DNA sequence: TGTGCCATCAGTGAGTTGGGACAGGGGGCTTCCGAGCAGTACTTC. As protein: CAISELGQGASEQYF.

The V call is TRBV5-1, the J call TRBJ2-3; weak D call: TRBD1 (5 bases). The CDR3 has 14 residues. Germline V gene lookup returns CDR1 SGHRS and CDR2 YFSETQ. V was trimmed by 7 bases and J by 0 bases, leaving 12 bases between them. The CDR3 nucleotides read TGCGCCAGCTCTCAGGGCAGTAGCACAGATACGCAGTATTTT. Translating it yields CASSQGSSTDTQYF.

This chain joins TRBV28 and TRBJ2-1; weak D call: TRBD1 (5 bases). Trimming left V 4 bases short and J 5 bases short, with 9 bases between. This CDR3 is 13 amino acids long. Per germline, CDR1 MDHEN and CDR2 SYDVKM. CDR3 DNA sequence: TGTGCCAGCAGTTGGACATTGAACAATGAGCAGTTCTTC. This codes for CASSWTLNNEQFF.

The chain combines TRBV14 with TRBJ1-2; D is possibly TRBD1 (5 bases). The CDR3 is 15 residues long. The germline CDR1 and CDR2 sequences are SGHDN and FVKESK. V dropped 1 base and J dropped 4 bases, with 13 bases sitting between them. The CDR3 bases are TGTGCCAGCAGCCAAGTGTCAGGGTGGAGCTATGGCTACACCTTC. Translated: CASSQVSGWSYGYTF.

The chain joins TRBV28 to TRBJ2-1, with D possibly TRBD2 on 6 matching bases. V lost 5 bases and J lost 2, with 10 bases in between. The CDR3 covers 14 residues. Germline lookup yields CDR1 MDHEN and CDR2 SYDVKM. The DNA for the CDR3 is TGTGCCAGCAGTGTGACTAGAGCCTACAATGAGCAGTTCTTC. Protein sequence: CASSVTRAYNEQFF.

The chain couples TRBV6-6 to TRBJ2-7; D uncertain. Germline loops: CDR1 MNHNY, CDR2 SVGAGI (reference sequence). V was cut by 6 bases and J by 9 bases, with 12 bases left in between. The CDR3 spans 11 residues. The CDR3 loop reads CASSSLEGQYF. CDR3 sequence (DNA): TGTGCCAGCAGCAGCCTCGAAGGGCAGTACTTC.